Each of the 20 T cell receptor beta chains below was sequenced from the same sample in a study of PD-1 blockade in classical Hodgkin lymphoma. Libraries were prepared by immunoSEQ multiplex PCR; TCRdb keeps only in-frame clonotypes and omits some of them. This table has roughly 39,000 clones, about three quarters appearing once. Time point noted: cycle 4 day 1 (C4D1), after 5 to 7 weeks of nivolumab. Every single patient, without exception, relapsed after autologous stem cell transplantation, and brentuximab vedotin exposure varied. The specimen was peripheral blood mononuclear cells (PBMCs), collected before the fourth cycle of nivolumab. All receptors come from a human donor with classical Hodgkin lymphoma.

In this sample, this clone is medium-sized. The V call is TRBV6-4, the J call TRBJ2-1; TRBD1 might be the D (5 bases). The V and J ends lost 4 bases and 8 bases respectively, with 15 bases between them. The CDR3 loop spans 14 amino acids. The germline V gene encodes CDR1 MRHNA and CDR2 SNTAGT. The CDR3 loop is CASSGSSGADEQFF. As DNA, the CDR3 is TGTGCCAGCAGTGGGTCCAGTGGGGCGGATGAGCAGTTCTTC.

This clone was found a few times. V and J are TRBV29-1 and TRBJ1-1, with 7 bases lining up with TRBD1. CDR3 length: 11 amino acids. The V segment lost 5 bases and the J segment 6 bases; nucleotides outside the gene matches: 3. Germline CDR1 reads SQVTM; CDR2 reads ANQGSEA. The CDR3 DNA is TGCAGCGTTCAGGGGGGGCCTGAAGCTTTCTTT. This codes for CSVQGGPEAFF. Drawing the rest from reference TRBV29-1 and TRBJ1-1, the complete variable domain is SAVISQKPSRDICQRGTSLTIQCQVDSQVTMMFWYRQQPGQSLTLIATANQGSEATYESGFVIDKFPISRPNLTFSTLTVSNMSPEDSSIYLCSVQGGPEAFFGQGTRLTVV.

By sample fraction, this clone is medium-sized. The rearrangement uses TRBV7-2 and TRBJ1-6; the D gene is possibly TRBD1 (5 bases). V lost 5 bases and J 6 bases, leaving 11 bases between the germline ends. The CDR3 loop spans 14 amino acids. Germline CDR1 and CDR2: SGHTA and FQGNSA. As DNA, the CDR3 is TGTGCCAGCAGCCTCAGGGAATTTAATTCACCCCTCCACTTT. This codes for CASSLREFNSPLHF.

This clone has only a few counts. The chain has TRBV7-8 and TRBJ1-3, with D unresolved. CDR1 SGHVS and CDR2 FQNEAQ come from the germline V gene. The CDR3 consists of 16 residues. Trimming left V 3 bases short and J 0 bases short, with 12 bases between. The CDR3 region has the DNA TGTGCCAGCAGCTTTGTTGAGGGCTACTCTGGAAACACCATATATTTT. Its translation: CASSFVEGYSGNTIYF.

The CDR3 here is CAISAQSSYNSPLHF. The CDR3 DNA reads as TGTGCCATCAGCGCACAGAGCTCCTATAATTCACCCCTCCACTTT. The genes are TRBV10-3 and TRBJ1-6; D is unclear. Trimming pared 6 bases from V and 0 bases from J, leaving 9 bases between. The CDR3 spans 15 residues. The germline CDR1 and CDR2 sequences are ENHRY and SYGVKD.

The rearrangement links TRBV6-6 to TRBJ2-5, with D perhaps TRBD2 (5 bases). This CDR3 contains 14 residues. The V gene lost 6 bases and the J gene lost 2 bases, with 13 bases spanning the gap. Germline V lookup: CDR1 MNHNY, CDR2 SVGAGI (reference sequence). CDR3 DNA sequence: TGTGCCAGCAGGGTGACGGGGAGACAAGAGACCCAGTACTTC. This encodes CASRVTGRQETQYF.

The rearrangement joins TRBV6-5 to TRBJ1-5; D not resolved. Per the germline V gene, CDR1 is MNHEY and CDR2 is SVGAGI. The CDR3 contains 13 residues. V shed 2 bases and J shed 7 bases, with 9 bases lying between them. CDR3 sequence: CASSYLVDQPQHF. CDR3 bases: TGTGCCAGCAGTTACCTTGTCGACCAGCCCCAGCATTTT.

The sample holds a few counts of this clone. The chain uses TRBV19 and TRBJ1-6; possible D gene TRBD1, 6 bases. Germline V gives CDR1 LNHDA, CDR2 SQIVND (reference sequence). This CDR3 contains 18 residues. V lost 4 bases and J 2 bases, leaving 18 bases between the germline ends. CDR3 amino acids: CASSTFKGGNAYNSPLHF. The DNA of the CDR3 is TGTGCCAGTAGTACTTTCAAAGGGGGTAACGCCTATAATTCACCCCTCCACTTT.

This chain links TRBV5-1 with TRBJ2-7, with 15 bases lining up with TRBD2. This CDR3 is built from 19 residues. Losses at the gene ends were 4 bases for V and 0 bases for J; bases not matched to a gene: 11. Germline lookup yields CDR1 SGHRS and CDR2 YFSETQ. The CDR3 bases are TGCGCCAGCAGCCAACTCGGGACTAGCGGGGGGATGAGCTCCTACGAGCAGTACTTC. Protein sequence: CASSQLGTSGGMSSYEQYF.

This clone was recorded once. The chain is built from TRBV18 and TRBJ1-1; D uncertain. Germline-derived CDR1 and CDR2 are KGHSH and LQKENI. This CDR3 spans 14 amino acids. Trimming took off 5 bases at V and 3 bases at J, with 13 bases between the two ends. The chain's CDR3 is CASSSKGGYTEAFF. The CDR3 bases are TGTGCCAGCTCATCCAAGGGAGGGTACACTGAAGCTTTCTTT.

This clone came up a few times. The chain couples TRBV6-6 to TRBJ2-1; TRBD1 aligns across 8 bases. The trim removed 6 bases at V and 2 bases at J, leaving 9 bases unmatched. The V gene's germline CDR1 is MNHNY and CDR2 SVGAGI (reference sequence). The CDR3 runs 16 residues. CDR3 sequence reads: CASRSVDRAPYNEQFF. The CDR3 DNA sequence: TGTGCCAGCAGATCCGTGGACAGGGCCCCCTACAATGAGCAGTTCTTC.

V is TRBV7-2 and J is TRBJ2-2; tentative D call: TRBD1 (5 bases). Germline V gene lookup returns CDR1 SGHTA and CDR2 FQGNSA. The ends were cut back, 6 bases at V and 2 bases at J, with 16 bases in the middle. This CDR3 is built from 16 residues. The CDR3 region is CASSKVGQGNTGELFF. CDR3 DNA sequence: TGTGCCAGCAGTAAAGTTGGGCAGGGAAACACCGGGGAGCTGTTTTTT.

V usage is TRBV2 and J usage is TRBJ2-7; 7 bases align to TRBD1. V lost 2 bases and J lost 2; bases outside the gene matches: 3. The CDR3 spans 14 residues. Germline V CDR1 and CDR2: SNHLY, FYNNEI. The DNA of the CDR3 is TGTGCCAGCAGTGAATCCCAGGGGGCCTACGAGCAGTACTTC. It yields the protein CASSESQGAYEQYF.

V gene TRBV10-3 combines with J gene TRBJ2-5; 15 bases align to TRBD2. Germline CDR1 and CDR2: ENHRY and SYGVKD. The CDR3 is 18 residues long. Trimming removed 2 bases from V and 2 bases from J; junction bases left unmatched: 6. In nucleotides, the CDR3 is TGTGCCATCAGTGAGGGACTAGCGGGGGGGCCGGTGCAAGAGACCCAGTACTTC. Translated: CAISEGLAGGPVQETQYF.

The chain couples TRBV5-4 to TRBJ1-2, with TRBD1 as a possible D gene (5 bases). Between the trimmed V and J ends, which lost 1 base and 5 bases, there was a span of 15 bases. Germline CDR1 and CDR2: SGHNT and YYREEE (reference sequence). The CDR3 extends over 15 amino acids. CDR3 amino acids: CASSLMGVVLYGYTF. As DNA, the CDR3 is TGTGCCAGCAGCTTGATGGGGGTGGTATTGTATGGCTACACCTTC.

The CDR3 is CASSLRETQYF. The CDR3 region has the DNA TGTGCCAGCAGTTTACGTGAGACCCAGTACTTC. The V gene is TRBV28, the J gene TRBJ2-5; the D is unclear. The CDR3 extends over 11 amino acids. From germline, CDR1 is MDHEN and CDR2 SYDVKM. Trimming removed 2 bases from V and 5 bases from J, with 3 bases in between.

This chain joins TRBV19 and TRBJ2-7; TRBD2 agrees at 9 bases. Germline V gene data show CDR1 as LNHDA and CDR2 as SQIVND (reference sequence). With V trimmed by 3 bases and J by 2 bases, 5 bases remained unmatched. The CDR3 is 15 amino acids. The CDR3 protein is CASSIAGGDTYEQYF. The CDR3 DNA follows: TGTGCCAGTAGTATTGCGGGGGGGGACACCTACGAGCAGTACTTC. The full variable domain, its missing parts supplied by reference TRBV19 and TRBJ2-7, is DGGITQSPKYLFRKEGQNVTLSCEQNLNHDAMYWYRQDPGQGLRLIYYSQIVNDFQKGDIAEGYSVSREKKESFPLTVTSAQKNPTAFYLCASSIAGGDTYEQYFGPGTRLTVT.

The rearrangement joins TRBV7-2 to TRBJ2-5, with D perhaps TRBD1 (6 bases). Germline lookup yields CDR1 SGHTA and CDR2 FQGNSA. This CDR3 region has 12 residues. Trimming removed 5 bases at V and 5 bases at J, with 9 bases between. The CDR3 nucleotides are TGTGCCAGCAGCCAGGGGCGGGAGACCCAGTACTTC. Residues: CASSQGRETQYF.

The chain links TRBV2 to TRBJ2-7, with D possibly TRBD1 on 6 matching bases. V lost 5 bases to trimming and J lost 4 bases, with 12 bases between them. Germline V lookup: CDR1 SNHLY, CDR2 FYNNEI. CDR3 length: 13 residues. CDR3 coding DNA: TGTGCCAGCAGTCCCGGACAGAGTTACGAGCAGTACTTC. Protein product: CASSPGQSYEQYF.

The genes are TRBV7-2 and TRBJ1-1; 10 nucleotides agree with TRBD1. CDR3 length equals 18 residues. CDR1 and CDR2 (germline): SGHTA, FQGNSA. V shed 5 bases and J 0 bases; nucleotides not matched to a gene: 12. The CDR3 DNA reads as TGTGCCAGCAGCCCGTACGACAGGGGGCAGCCAGTGAACACTGAAGCTTTCTTT. As protein: CASSPYDRGQPVNTEAFF.